The 5 T cell receptor beta chains below come from one sample, sequenced in a study of blood T cell repertoires in COVID-19. The data were produced by immunoSEQ multiplex PCR, yet TCRdb's version contains in-frame clones alone and is incomplete. The table lists around 300,000 clones, 88% of them singletons. Sequenced input: peripheral blood. The receptors derive from a woman aged 50 to 60 with active or convalescent COVID-19.

This rearrangement joins TRBV30 to TRBJ2-7; D perhaps matches TRBD2 (6 bases). Between the trimmed V and J ends, which lost 1 base and 2 bases, there was a span of 6 bases. The CDR3 length is 12 residues. The germline V gene has CDR1 GTSNPN and CDR2 SVGIG (reference sequence). Written as DNA, the CDR3 is TGTGCCTGGAGTGGGGGGGCCTACGAGCAGTACTTC. Protein sequence: CAWSGGAYEQYF.

This clone was observed once. The J gene is TRBJ2-3, the V gene TRBV2; D remains ambiguous. The germline V and J ends were trimmed by 7 bases and 5 bases, with 4 bases remaining between them. This CDR3 contains 10 residues. CDR1 is SNHLY, CDR2 FYNNEI, per germline. The CDR3 loop is CASNKDTQYF. For the CDR3, the DNA is TGTGCCAGCAATAAAGATACGCAGTATTTT.

Details on this clone: At one of its ends the junction is not consistent with the germline gene, which may arise from a read error. CDR3 in DNA: TGTGCTAGCAGCTTAGGGCCGCAGAGCGGCAATGAGCAGTTCTTC. Translation: CASSLGPQSGNEQFF. This rearrangement joins TRBV7-7 to TRBJ2-1; D might be TRBD2 (5 bases). Germline CDR1 and CDR2: SSHAT and FNYEAQ (reference sequence). The CDR3 consists of 15 residues.

This sequence joins TRBV7-2 and TRBJ1-6; 8 positions match TRBD1. Germline CDR1 SGHTA, CDR2 FQGNSA. J gave up 3 bases and V 4 bases, and 2 bases lay outside the gene matches. The CDR3 contains 15 residues. CDR3 coding DNA: TGTGCCAGCAGCTCCGGACAGGGCTATAATTCACCCCTCCACTTT. Its protein is CASSSGQGYNSPLHF.

The chain employs TRBV29-1 and TRBJ1-2; possible D gene TRBD1, 6 bases. Trimming left V 3 bases short and J 4 bases short, with 12 bases between. Per the germline V gene, CDR1 is SQVTM and CDR2 is ANQGSEA. The CDR3 has 13 amino acids. The CDR3, as DNA: TGCAGCGTTGACGAACAGGGTTTCTATGGCTACACCTTC. It is translated as CSVDEQGFYGYTF.